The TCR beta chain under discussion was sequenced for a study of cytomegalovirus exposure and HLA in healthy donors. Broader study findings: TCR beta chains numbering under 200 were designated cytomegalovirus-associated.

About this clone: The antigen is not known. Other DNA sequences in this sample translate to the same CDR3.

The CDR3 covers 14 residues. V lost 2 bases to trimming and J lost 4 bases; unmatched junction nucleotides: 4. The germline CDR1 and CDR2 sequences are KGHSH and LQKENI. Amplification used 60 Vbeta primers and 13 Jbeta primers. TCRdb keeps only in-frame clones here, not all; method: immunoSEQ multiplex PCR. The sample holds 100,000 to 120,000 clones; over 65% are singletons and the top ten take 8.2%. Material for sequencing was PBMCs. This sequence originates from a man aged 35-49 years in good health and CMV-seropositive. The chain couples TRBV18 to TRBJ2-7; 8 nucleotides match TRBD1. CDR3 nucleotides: TGTGCCAGCTCACCAAGGACAGGGTGGTACGAGCAGTACTTC. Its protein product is CASSPRTGWYEQYF.